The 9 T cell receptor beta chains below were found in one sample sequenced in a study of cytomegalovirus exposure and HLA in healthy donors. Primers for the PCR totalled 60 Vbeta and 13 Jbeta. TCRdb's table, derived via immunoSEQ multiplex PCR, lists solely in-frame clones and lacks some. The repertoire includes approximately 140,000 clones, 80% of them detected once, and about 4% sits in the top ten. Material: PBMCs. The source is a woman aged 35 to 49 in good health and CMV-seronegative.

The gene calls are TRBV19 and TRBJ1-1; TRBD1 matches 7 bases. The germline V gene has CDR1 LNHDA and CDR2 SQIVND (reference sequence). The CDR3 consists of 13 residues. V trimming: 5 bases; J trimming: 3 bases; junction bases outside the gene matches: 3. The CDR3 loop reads CASSLTGDTEAFF. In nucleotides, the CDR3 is TGTGCCAGTAGTTTAACAGGGGACACTGAAGCTTTCTTT.

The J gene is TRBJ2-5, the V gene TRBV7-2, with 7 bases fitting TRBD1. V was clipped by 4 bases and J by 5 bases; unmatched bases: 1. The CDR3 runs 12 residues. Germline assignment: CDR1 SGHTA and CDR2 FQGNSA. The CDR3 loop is CASSSTGETQYF. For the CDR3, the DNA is TGTGCCAGCAGCTCGACAGGGGAGACCCAGTACTTC.

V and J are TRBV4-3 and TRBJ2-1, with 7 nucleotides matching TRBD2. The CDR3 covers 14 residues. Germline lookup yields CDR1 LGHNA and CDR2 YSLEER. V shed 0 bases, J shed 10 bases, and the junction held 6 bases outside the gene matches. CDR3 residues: CASSQDGGVVEQFF. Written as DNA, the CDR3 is TGCGCCAGCAGCCAAGATGGGGGGGTAGTGGAGCAGTTCTTC.

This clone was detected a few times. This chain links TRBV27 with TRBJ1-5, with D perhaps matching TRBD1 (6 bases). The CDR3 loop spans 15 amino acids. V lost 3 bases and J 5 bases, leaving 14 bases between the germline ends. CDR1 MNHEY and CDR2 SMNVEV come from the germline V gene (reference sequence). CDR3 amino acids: CASSLRGGRDQPQHF. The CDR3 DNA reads TGTGCCAGCAGTTTGAGGGGGGGTCGGGATCAGCCCCAGCATTTT.

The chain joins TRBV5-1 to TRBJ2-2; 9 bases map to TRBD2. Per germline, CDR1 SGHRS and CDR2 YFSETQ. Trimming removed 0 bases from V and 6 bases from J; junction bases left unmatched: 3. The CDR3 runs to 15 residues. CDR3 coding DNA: TGCGCCAGCAGCTTGGCGACTAGCGGTTCCGGGGAGCTGTTTTTT. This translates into CASSLATSGSGELFF.

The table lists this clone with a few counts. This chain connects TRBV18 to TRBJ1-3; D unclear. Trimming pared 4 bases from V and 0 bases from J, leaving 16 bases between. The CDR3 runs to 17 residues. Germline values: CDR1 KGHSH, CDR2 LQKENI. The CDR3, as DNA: TGTGCCAGCTCACTCCGGTCCGGGGAGATCTCTGGAAACACCATATATTTT. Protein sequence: CASSLRSGEISGNTIYF.

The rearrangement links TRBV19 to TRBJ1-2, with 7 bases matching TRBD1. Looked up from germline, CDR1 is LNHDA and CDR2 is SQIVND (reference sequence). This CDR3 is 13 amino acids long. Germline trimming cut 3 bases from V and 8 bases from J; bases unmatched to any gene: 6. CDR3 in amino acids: CASSIRDSRGYTF. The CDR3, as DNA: TGTGCCAGTAGTATTCGGGACAGTAGAGGCTACACCTTC.

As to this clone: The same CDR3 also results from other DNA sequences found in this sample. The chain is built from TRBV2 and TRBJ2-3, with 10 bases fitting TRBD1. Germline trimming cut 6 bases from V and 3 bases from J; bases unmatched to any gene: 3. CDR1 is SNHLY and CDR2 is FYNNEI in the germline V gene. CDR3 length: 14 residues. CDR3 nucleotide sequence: TGTGCCAGCAGCCGGGACAGGGGTACAGATACGCAGTATTTT. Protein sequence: CASSRDRGTDTQYF.

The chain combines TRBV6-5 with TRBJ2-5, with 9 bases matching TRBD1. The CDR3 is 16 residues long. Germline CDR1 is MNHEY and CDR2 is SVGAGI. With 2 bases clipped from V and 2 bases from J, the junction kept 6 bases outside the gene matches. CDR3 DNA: TGTGCCAGCAGTTACCCCCCGGGACAGGGTCAAGAGACCCAGTACTTC. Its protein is CASSYPPGQGQETQYF.